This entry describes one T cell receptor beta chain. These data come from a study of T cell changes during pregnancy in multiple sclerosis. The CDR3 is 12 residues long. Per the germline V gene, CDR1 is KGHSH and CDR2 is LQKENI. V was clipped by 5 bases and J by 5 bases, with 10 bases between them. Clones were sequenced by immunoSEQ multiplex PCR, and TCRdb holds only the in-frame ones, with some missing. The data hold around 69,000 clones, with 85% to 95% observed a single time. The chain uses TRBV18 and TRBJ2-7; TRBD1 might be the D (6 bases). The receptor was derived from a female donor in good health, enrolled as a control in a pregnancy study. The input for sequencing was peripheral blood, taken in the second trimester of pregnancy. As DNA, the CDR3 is TGTGCCAGCTCAGGGGGCATAAACGAGCAGTACTTC. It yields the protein CASSGGINEQYF. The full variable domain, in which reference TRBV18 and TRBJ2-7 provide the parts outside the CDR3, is NAGVMQNPRHLVRRRGQEARLRCSPMKGHSHVYWYRQLPEEGLKFMVYLQKENIIDESGMPKERFSAEFPKEGPSILRIQQVVRGDSAAYFCASSGGINEQYFGPGTRLTVT.